This T cell receptor beta chain comes out of a study of cytomegalovirus exposure and HLA in healthy donors. Study-wide results and caveats: Altogether, 160 or so TCR beta chains were recorded as cytomegalovirus-associated. Reportedly, diagnosis of cytomegalovirus status by the classifier showed high specificity and sensitivity.

The donors were part of the validation cohort of 100 to 150 subjects. That cohort was separate from the first cohort, which comprised several hundred subjects. Clones were read by immunoSEQ multiplex PCR, and TCRdb kept only the in-frame ones, dropping some. The table lists 200,000 or so clones, roughly 84% of them singletons. In its sample, this clone was seen many times. What it recognizes is unknown. The sample taken for sequencing was PBMCs. This receptor was taken from a woman under 30 in good health and CMV-seropositive.

CDR3 DNA sequence: TGTGCCAGCGGTAAGTCAGCGGGAGCCTACAATGAGCAGTTCTTC. Protein: CASGKSAGAYNEQFF. This chain joins TRBV27 and TRBJ2-1, with 8 bases matching TRBD2. After removal of 8 bases from V and 2 bases from J, the junction contained 8 bases not matched to a gene. Per the germline V gene, CDR1 is MNHEY and CDR2 is SMNVEV (reference sequence). The CDR3 has 15 amino acids.